This T cell receptor (beta chain) was captured in a study of blood T cell repertoires in COVID-19. V trimming: 5 bases; J trimming: 3 bases; junction bases outside the gene matches: 16. Germline assignment: CDR1 SEHNR and CDR2 FQNEAQ (reference sequence). The length of the CDR3 is 18 residues. The study drew participants aged 18 to 89 years from roughly 25 US areas. TCRdb keeps only in-frame clones here, not all; method: immunoSEQ multiplex PCR. The profile shows 200,000 or so clones, 84% of them singletons. This clonotype was sampled from a man aged 60 to 75 who had recovered from COVID-19. The J gene is TRBJ2-5, the V gene TRBV7-9, with 9 bases identical to TRBD2. The sample comprised PBMCs or T cells enriched from blood (not recorded which). The CDR3 sequence: CASSLHALVAGAKETQYF. DNA of the CDR3: TGTGCCAGCAGCCTCCATGCGTTAGTAGCGGGGGCCAAAGAGACCCAGTACTTC.